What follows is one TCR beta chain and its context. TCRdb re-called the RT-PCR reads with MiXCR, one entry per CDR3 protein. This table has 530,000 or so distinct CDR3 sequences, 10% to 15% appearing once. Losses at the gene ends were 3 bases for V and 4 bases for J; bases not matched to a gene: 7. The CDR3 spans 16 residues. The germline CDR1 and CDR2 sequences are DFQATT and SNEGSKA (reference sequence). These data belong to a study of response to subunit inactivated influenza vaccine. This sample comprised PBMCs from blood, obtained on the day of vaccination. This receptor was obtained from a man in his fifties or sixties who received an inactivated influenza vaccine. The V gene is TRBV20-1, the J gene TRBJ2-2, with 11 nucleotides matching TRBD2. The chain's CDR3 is CSASKPGLAATGELFF. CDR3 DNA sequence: TGCAGTGCTAGTAAACCGGGACTAGCGGCCACCGGGGAGCTGTTTTTT.